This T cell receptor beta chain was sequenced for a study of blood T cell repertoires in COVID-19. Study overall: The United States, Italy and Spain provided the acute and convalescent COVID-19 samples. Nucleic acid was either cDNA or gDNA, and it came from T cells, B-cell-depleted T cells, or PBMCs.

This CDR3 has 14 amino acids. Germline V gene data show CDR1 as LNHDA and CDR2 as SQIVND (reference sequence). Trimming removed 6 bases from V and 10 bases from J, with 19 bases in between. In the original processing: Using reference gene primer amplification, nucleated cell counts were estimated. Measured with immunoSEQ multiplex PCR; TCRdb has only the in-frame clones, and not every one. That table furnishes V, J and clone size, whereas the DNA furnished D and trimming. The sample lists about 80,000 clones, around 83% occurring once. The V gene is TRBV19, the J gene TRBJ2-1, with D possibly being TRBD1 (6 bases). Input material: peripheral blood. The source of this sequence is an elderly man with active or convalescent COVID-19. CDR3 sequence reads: CASRPGQPYGEQFF. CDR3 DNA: TGTGCCAGTAGGCCGGGACAACCTTATGGGGAGCAGTTCTTC.